Following are 18 T cell receptor beta chains from one sample sequenced in a study of blood T cells in healthy people across ages. Primed by a sample-barcoded 5' primer and a J-beta primer mix, a second PCR proceeded for about 6 to 12 cycles. TCRdb used MiXCR to reprocess the 5' RACE reads, holding one entry per CDR3 protein. The sample yields fewer than 800,000 distinct CDR3 sequences, around a fifth seen once. The source material was blood. The receptors come from a man in his sixties or seventies in good health.

This clonotype was detected once. This sequence joins TRBV7-9 and TRBJ2-1; 15 positions match TRBD2. CDR1 is SEHNR and CDR2 is FQNEAQ in the germline V gene (reference sequence). J was trimmed by 5 bases and V by 5 bases; bases with no gene match: 4. The CDR3 sequence is 16 residues long. CDR3 in DNA: TGTGCCAGCAGCGCCTGGACTAGCGGGAGGGACAATGAGCAGTTCTTC. Translated, it gives CASSAWTSGRDNEQFF.

This clonotype was observed a handful of times. The V gene is TRBV29-1, the J gene TRBJ2-3; tentatively, D is TRBD1 or TRBD2 (5 bases each). Per germline, CDR1 SQVTM and CDR2 ANQGSEA. V lost 8 bases, J lost 4 bases, and 13 bases lay in between. The CDR3 extends over 12 amino acids. CDR3 nucleotide sequence: TGCAGCATGGAACCGGGACCAGATACGCAGTATTTT. Residues: CSMEPGPDTQYF.

This clonotype came up many times. The chain couples TRBV12-3 or TRBV12-4 to TRBJ2-5, with D tentatively TRBD2 (6 bases). V was cut by 6 bases and J by 2 bases, with 16 bases left in between. This CDR3 comprises 15 residues. CDR3 amino acids: CASSPSLAPQETQYF. CDR3 nucleotide sequence: TGTGCCAGCAGCCCCTCCCTAGCGCCTCAAGAGACCCAGTACTTC.

The rearrangement links TRBV5-1 to TRBJ2-7; D is possibly TRBD2 (5 bases). Trimming pared 0 bases from V and 6 bases from J, leaving 10 bases between. CDR1 is SGHRS, CDR2 YFSETQ, per germline. There are 13 residues in the CDR3. The DNA for the CDR3 is TGCGCCAGCAGCTTGGAAATCAGCGGCGAGCAGTACTTC. Translated, it gives CASSLEISGEQYF.

The chain links TRBV9 to TRBJ2-4; D may be TRBD1 or TRBD2 (6 bases each). This CDR3 region has 16 residues. From germline, CDR1 is SGDLS and CDR2 YYNGEE. Between the trimmed V and J ends, which lost 0 bases and 2 bases, there was a span of 12 bases. The CDR3 reads CASSVDGGNPKNIQYF. CDR3 sequence (DNA): TGTGCCAGCAGCGTAGACGGGGGCAATCCCAAAAACATTCAGTACTTC.

This clonotype was seen more than once but under ten times. The chain is built from TRBV14 and TRBJ2-4; 7 bases are a match to TRBD1. The CDR3 sequence is 17 residues long. Trimming removed 1 base from V and 2 bases from J; junction bases left unmatched: 8. Germline V gene lookup returns CDR1 SGHDN and CDR2 FVKESK. The DNA for the CDR3 is TGTGCCAGCAGCCAAGCAGGGGGACAGACATCCAAAAACATTCAGTACTTC. It yields the protein CASSQAGGQTSKNIQYF.

This rearrangement joins TRBV20-1 to TRBJ1-1; weak D call: TRBD1 (5 bases). Germline assignment: CDR1 DFQATT and CDR2 SNEGSKA (reference sequence). The CDR3 totals 11 residues. The V end lost 5 bases, the J end lost 5 bases, and 9 bases lay between the germline ends. CDR3 loop: CSAFRDTEAFF. CDR3 in DNA: TGCAGTGCTTTCAGGGATACTGAAGCTTTCTTT.

The chain combines TRBV3-1 with TRBJ2-7; no reliable D call. Germline V CDR1 and CDR2: LGHDT, YNNKEL (reference sequence). The CDR3 length is 13 residues. Trimming cost V 5 bases and J 3 bases, with 11 bases left between them. DNA for the CDR3: TGTGCCAGCAGCAACCGAGACATCTACGAGCAGTACTTC. It encodes CASSNRDIYEQYF.

A few counts support this clonotype. The chain couples TRBV6-2 or TRBV6-3 to TRBJ2-1; D is ambiguous. The last part of the DNA fits TRBJ2-5 better; the J call may be wrong. CDR3 length: 15 residues. Germline values: CDR1 MNHEY, CDR2 SVGEGT. The CDR3 loop reads CASSYPSDLRETQYF. CDR3 sequence (DNA): TGTGCCAGCAGTTACCCGTCTGATCTACGGGAGACCCAGTACTTC.

The chain recombines TRBV12-3 or TRBV12-4 with TRBJ2-4; 9 nucleotides align to TRBD1. J lost 7 bases, V lost 0 bases, and 4 bases had no gene match. This CDR3 is 15 amino acids long. The CDR3 sequence is CASSLAGQGTNIQYF. The CDR3 DNA is TGTGCCAGCAGTTTAGCCGGACAGGGGACCAACATTCAGTACTTC.

This clonotype was counted between two and nine times. The chain has TRBV20-1 and TRBJ1-5; D gene unclear. Germline-derived CDR1 and CDR2 are DFQATT and SNEGSKA (reference sequence). The CDR3 is 13 amino acids. Trimming removed 4 bases from V and 4 bases from J, with 11 bases in between. DNA of the CDR3: TGCAGTGCTATCAAAGAATCGAATCAGCCCCAGCATTTT. Amino acid sequence: CSAIKESNQPQHF.

This clonotype was detected a few times. This chain joins TRBV5-1 and TRBJ2-3, with D perhaps matching TRBD2 (5 bases). With 0 bases removed from V and 0 bases from J, the gap between germline ends came to 11 bases. CDR3 length equals 16 residues. Germline CDR1 and CDR2: SGHRS and YFSETQ. The CDR3 spells CASSLAPAGSTDTQYF. In DNA form, the CDR3 reads TGCGCCAGCAGCTTGGCCCCTGCGGGCAGCACAGATACGCAGTATTTT. Filled out from reference TRBV5-1 and TRBJ2-3, the complete variable domain reads KAGVTQTPRYLIKTRGQQVTLSCSPISGHRSVSWYQQTPGQGLQFLFEYFSETQRNKGNFPGRFSGRQFSNSRSEMNVSTLELGDSALYLCASSLAPAGSTDTQYFGPGTRLTVL.

This clonotype has only a few counts. The chain has TRBV29-1 and TRBJ2-1; tentative D call: TRBD1 (5 bases). Germline V gene sequence: CDR1 SQVTM, CDR2 ANQGSEA. Between the trimmed V and J ends, which lost 4 bases and 6 bases, there was a span of 13 bases. This CDR3 comprises 13 residues. This CDR3 is CSVASTQVNEQFF. The CDR3 bases are TGCAGCGTTGCCTCTACACAGGTCAATGAGCAGTTCTTC.

This sequence joins TRBV4-3 and TRBJ2-5, with TRBD2 identical over 7 bases. The J call is in doubt because the DNA end fits TRBJ2-7 better. The CDR3 totals 15 residues. CDR1 is LGHNA and CDR2 is YSLEER in the germline V gene. CDR3 in amino acids: CASSQKGLSSYEQYF. CDR3 DNA sequence: TGCGCCAGCAGCCAAAAGGGACTAAGCTCCTACGAGCAGTACTTC.

This clonotype was recorded a few times. V gene TRBV30 combines with J gene TRBJ2-1; a weak D match, TRBD2 (5 bases). The CDR3 spans 13 residues. V was cut by 4 bases and J by 3 bases, with 10 bases left in between. From germline, CDR1 is GTSNPN and CDR2 SVGIG (reference sequence). CDR3 residues: CAWNPGNYNEQFF. The CDR3 bases are TGTGCCTGGAATCCGGGAAACTACAATGAGCAGTTCTTC.

V gene TRBV6-5 combines with J gene TRBJ2-5; 7 positions agree with TRBD2. Germline CDR1 reads MNHEY; CDR2 reads SVGAGI. This CDR3 is 16 amino acids long. J gave up 1 base and V 0 bases, and 5 bases lay outside the gene matches. The CDR3, as DNA: TGTGCCAGCAGTTACTCTCCTAGCGGAGTCCAAGAGACCCAGTACTTC. It is translated as CASSYSPSGVQETQYF.

V usage is TRBV9 and J usage is TRBJ2-1; 9 bases line up with TRBD2. V lost 7 bases to trimming and J lost 3 bases; unmatched junction nucleotides: 11. Germline V gene sequence: CDR1 SGDLS, CDR2 YYNGEE. The CDR3 is 16 residues long. CDR3 protein: CASGGREGVNYNEQFF. CDR3 DNA: TGTGCCAGCGGAGGGCGGGAGGGAGTCAACTACAATGAGCAGTTCTTC.

This clonotype appeared a few times. The chain carries TRBV7-8 and TRBJ2-1; TRBD2 matches at 13 bases. V lost 6 bases, J lost 2 bases, and 4 bases stayed unmatched. Germline V lookup: CDR1 SGHVS, CDR2 FQNEAQ. The CDR3 length is 16 residues. The DNA for the CDR3 is TGTGCCAGCAGGCCTACTAGCGGGAGGGCCTACAATGAGCAGTTCTTC. Its translation is CASRPTSGRAYNEQFF. The variable domain in full, completed from reference TRBV7-8 and TRBJ2-1, reads GAGVSQSPRYKVAKRGQDVALRCDPISGHVSLFWYQQALGQGPEFLTYFQNEAQLDKSGLPSDRFFAERPEGSVSTLKIQRTQQEDSAVYLCASRPTSGRAYNEQFFGPGTRLTVL.